The 21 T cell receptor beta chains in this list originate from one sample, sequenced in a study of glioma-infiltrating T cells. The iRepertoire nested amplicon-rescue multiplex PCR amplified TCR alpha and beta CDR3s from RNA. In TCRdb, the multiplex PCR reads were re-called with MiXCR into one record per CDR3 protein. Among about a thousand distinct CDR3 sequences, 57% were seen once, and the ten largest hold roughly 25%. The sequenced sample was glioma tissue, nonneoplastic brain tissue, or PBMCs (not recorded which). Every receptor here comes from a human donor with low-grade glioma or glioblastoma, undergoing nonglioma brain surgery, or in good health (not recorded which).

This clonotype is medium-sized (0.01 to 0.1%). The J gene is TRBJ2-1, the V gene TRBV24-1, with 16 nucleotides matching TRBD2. CDR1 and CDR2 from the germline V gene are KGHDR and SFDVKD. The V gene end was trimmed by 2 bases and the J gene end by 6 bases; junction bases not matched to a gene: 6. This CDR3 region has 18 residues. CDR3 sequence: CATSDWGTSGRAPNEQFF. The CDR3 nucleotides are TGTGCCACCAGTGATTGGGGGACTAGCGGGAGGGCCCCCAATGAGCAGTTCTTC.

About this clonotype itself: A junction end diverges from the germline sequence, so it may reflect a read error. The rearrangement uses TRBV11-2 and TRBJ2-7, with D uncertain. The CDR3 has 14 residues. Germline CDR1 and CDR2: SGHAT and FQNNGV. This CDR3 reads CASSLDTALYEQYF. The CDR3 bases are TGTGCAAGCAGCTTAGATACCGCTCTCTATGAACAGTACTTC.

In this sample, this clonotype is large. V usage is TRBV7-9 and J usage is TRBJ1-5; no clear D gene. The length of the CDR3 is 14 residues. From germline, CDR1 is SEHNR and CDR2 FQNEAQ (reference sequence). With 6 bases removed from V and 0 bases from J, the gap between germline ends came to 9 bases. Written as DNA, the CDR3 is TGTGCCAGCAGTCTCACCCCTAGCAATCAGCCCCAGCATTTT. This sequence encodes CASSLTPSNQPQHF.

As to this clonotype: In this CDR3 the conserved last residue, phenylalanine or tryptophan, is missing, so a read error is likely. Because the CDR3's place on the DNA is in doubt, the DNA is left out and the CDR3 is given as listed by TCRdb. V usage is TRBV5-4 and J usage is TRBJ2-3. Germline V gives CDR1 SGHNT, CDR2 YYREEE (reference sequence). The CDR3 region is 14 residues in length, termini included. The chain's CDR3 is CASSSNGFTDTQEV.

Within the sample, this clonotype is large. The chain links TRBV15 to TRBJ2-1; 10 positions agree with TRBD2. Germline CDR1 LNHNV, CDR2 YYDKDF (reference sequence). There are 18 residues in the CDR3. V was clipped by 0 bases and J by 8 bases; unmatched bases: 13. CDR3 bases: TGTGCCACCAGCAGAGATCTAAGGACTAGCGGACCCTTCGATGAGCAGTTCTTC. As protein: CATSRDLRTSGPFDEQFF.

The rearrangement links TRBV20-1 to TRBJ2-7, with TRBD2 matching over 11 bases. The V gene's germline CDR1 is DFQATT and CDR2 SNEGSKA (reference sequence). This CDR3 comprises 15 residues. With 3 bases clipped from V and 5 bases from J, the junction kept 9 bases outside the gene matches. The CDR3 sequence is CSASSRGLAENEQYV. CDR3 nucleotide sequence: TGCAGTGCTAGCAGCCGGGGACTAGCGGAAAACGAGCAGTACGTC.

This clonotype qualifies as large. V usage is TRBV2 and J usage is TRBJ1-1, with TRBD1 matching 7 bases. Trimming took 5 bases from V and 2 from J; bases not matched to a gene: 8. Germline CDR1 is SNHLY and CDR2 is FYNNEI. The CDR3 contains 15 residues. In DNA, the CDR3 is TGTGCCAGCAGTCGACACAGGGGCCGTAACACTGAAGCTTTCTTT. This sequence encodes CASSRHRGRNTEAFF.

By frequency in the sample, this clonotype is medium-sized. The chain carries TRBV5-1 and TRBJ2-1; TRBD1 matches 7 bases. Germline lookup yields CDR1 SGHRS and CDR2 YFSETQ. The ends lost 3 bases at V and 5 bases at J; junction bases unmatched: 2. The CDR3 is 13 residues long. The CDR3 DNA sequence: TGCGCCAGCAGCTGGGGGACAGACAATGAGCAGTTCTTC. This encodes CASSWGTDNEQFF.

This clonotype is judged large. The chain links TRBV7-9 to TRBJ1-2; 8 bases fit TRBD1. The germline V gene has CDR1 SEHNR and CDR2 FQNEAQ (reference sequence). The CDR3 has 15 amino acids. Trimming cost V 0 bases and J 1 base; bases outside gene matches: 1. This CDR3 is CASSLADRVNYGYTF. DNA for the CDR3: TGTGCCAGCAGCTTAGCGGACAGGGTTAACTATGGCTACACCTTC.

In this sample, this clonotype turned up once. The chain links TRBV4-1 to TRBJ2-3; D remains ambiguous. The CDR3 contains 11 residues. Germline CDR1 MGHRA, CDR2 YSYEKL. With 5 bases removed from V and 12 bases from J, the gap between germline ends came to 12 bases. CDR3 nucleotide sequence: TGCGCCAGCAGCTCACGCGAGGCCCAGTATTTT. Encoded protein: CASSSREAQYF.

As to this clonotype: The junction and the germline gene differ at one end; a read error may be behind it. The chain is built from TRBV4-2 and TRBJ1-2, with 7 bases identical to TRBD1. From germline, CDR1 is LGHNA and CDR2 YNFKEQ. CDR3 length: 15 residues. CDR3 sequence (DNA): TGTGCCAGCATCCAAGATGACAGGGCAAACTCCGACTACACCTTC. This gives the protein CASIQDDRANSDYTF.

This clonotype came up a few times. The V gene is TRBV27, the J gene TRBJ1-1; D call uncertain. Trimming shortened V by 5 bases and J by 6 bases, and 13 bases separated the two germline ends. Germline V gene data show CDR1 as MNHEY and CDR2 as SMNVEV (reference sequence). The CDR3 is made up of 13 amino acids. CDR3 region: CASSTGPTPEAFF. As DNA, the CDR3 is TGTGCCAGCAGTACCGGCCCGACCCCTGAAGCTTTCTTT.

This clonotype has only one observation. The V call is TRBV19, the J call TRBJ1-5, with D perhaps TRBD1 (5 bases). Trimming pared 8 bases from V and 2 bases from J, leaving 16 bases between. The CDR3 extends over 15 amino acids. CDR1 is LNHDA and CDR2 is SQIVND in the germline V gene (reference sequence). CDR3 loop: CASARGDSGNQPQHF. The DNA of the CDR3 is TGTGCCAGTGCCCGGGGGGACTCAGGCAATCAGCCCCAGCATTTT. Using reference TRBV19 and TRBJ1-5 for the parts outside the CDR3, the full variable domain is DGGITQSPKYLFRKEGQNVTLSCEQNLNHDAMYWYRQDPGQGLRLIYYSQIVNDFQKGDIAEGYSVSREKKESFPLTVTSAQKNPTAFYLCASARGDSGNQPQHFGDGTRLSIL.

By proportion, this clonotype is medium-sized. This rearrangement joins TRBV29-1 to TRBJ2-2; D call uncertain. Germline CDR1 SQVTM, CDR2 ANQGSEA. V lost 8 bases and J lost 5, with 12 bases in between. The CDR3 contains 12 residues. CDR3 bases: TGCAGCCTGACTCCGCTAACCGGGGAGCTGTTTTTT. Its translation: CSLTPLTGELFF.

In this sample, this clonotype is medium-sized. CDR3 region: CASSNSGQLFTDTQYF. CDR3 in DNA: TGTGCCAGCAGCAACTCCGGACAGCTCTTCACAGATACGCAGTATTTT. This chain connects TRBV11-2 to TRBJ2-3; tentatively, D is TRBD1 (6 bases). The CDR3 consists of 16 residues. V lost 5 bases and J 2 bases, leaving 17 bases between the germline ends. From germline, CDR1 is SGHAT and CDR2 FQNNGV.

This chain uses TRBV2 with TRBJ2-1; D gene uncertain. CDR1 and CDR2 (germline): SNHLY, FYNNEI. V was shortened by 5 bases and J by 10 bases, with 6 bases between the two germline ends. The CDR3 length is 10 residues. In DNA form, the CDR3 reads TGTGCCAGCAGTAGGGCCGAGCAGTTCTTC. It codes for CASSRAEQFF.

The V and J genes are TRBV24-1 and TRBJ2-1; 7 bases match TRBD1. Germline values: CDR1 KGHDR, CDR2 SFDVKD. This CDR3 spans 14 amino acids. In DNA, the CDR3 is TGTACCAGTGCCGGGACAGCCCCCTACAATGAGCAGTTCTTC. It codes for CTSAGTAPYNEQFF.

By share, this clonotype counts as medium-sized. This chain links TRBV29-1 with TRBJ1-1, with 7 bases lining up with TRBD1. The CDR3 extends over 10 amino acids. V gave up 6 bases and J gave up 11 bases; unmatched junction bases: 6. Germline V gene sequence: CDR1 SQVTM, CDR2 ANQGSEA. CDR3 in DNA: TGCAGCGTGGAGACAGGGTTTGCTTTCTTT. This encodes CSVETGFAFF.

This clonotype counts as medium-sized. This rearrangement joins TRBV20-1 to TRBJ2-5, with 10 bases lining up with TRBD2. The CDR3 length is 19 residues. In germline, CDR1 is DFQATT, CDR2 SNEGSKA (reference sequence). Losses at the gene ends were 0 bases for V and 3 bases for J; bases not matched to a gene: 16. The CDR3 loop is CSARDWGGSSGGPEETQYF. CDR3 coding DNA: TGCAGTGCTAGAGATTGGGGAGGGAGTAGCGGGGGGCCGGAAGAGACCCAGTACTTC.

This clonotype came up a few times. One end of the junction does not line up with germline, which may come from a read error. The CDR3 protein is CASSAWTGGEEQYF. CDR3 nucleotides: TGTGCAAGCAGCGCCTGGACTGGGGGGGAGGAACAGTACTTC. The chain combines TRBV7-4 with TRBJ2-7; 7 nucleotides line up with TRBD2. CDR3 size: 14 residues. Germline V gene lookup returns CDR1 SGHVT and CDR2 SQSDAQ.

This clonotype was found a few times. This chain connects TRBV19 to TRBJ1-5; TRBD1 matches 10 bases. CDR3 size: 16 residues. CDR1 and CDR2 from the germline V gene are LNHDA and SQIVND (reference sequence). V lost 10 bases, J lost 9 bases, and 18 bases stayed unmatched. The DNA for the CDR3 is TGTGCCAATAGGTCCGGAGGGGACAGGGGCGGTCGGCCCCAGCATTTT. Translation: CANRSGGDRGGRPQHF.